These 31 T cell receptor beta chains share one sample of origin, sequenced in a study of blood T cell repertoires in COVID-19. Some clones are missing from TCRdb's copy, which holds only in-frame ones; the method was immunoSEQ multiplex PCR. This sample has about 310,000 clones; more than 75% occur once, and the top ten carry 7.8%. The material sequenced was peripheral blood. The receptors stem from a woman between 45 and 60 years old who had recovered from COVID-19.

The chain couples TRBV14 to TRBJ1-4; D not resolved. The CDR3 sequence is 19 residues long. Germline V gene sequence: CDR1 SGHDN, CDR2 FVKESK. Between the trimmed V and J ends, which lost 0 bases and 5 bases, there was a span of 22 bases. Written as DNA, the CDR3 is TGTGCCAGCAGCCAAGATCTTCCAGGAGAGGCGGGTTGGAATGAAAAACTGTTTTTT. Protein sequence: CASSQDLPGEAGWNEKLFF.

The chain is built from TRBV28 and TRBJ2-2, with 11 bases identical to TRBD2. The trim removed 5 bases at V and 7 bases at J, leaving 9 bases unmatched. The germline gives CDR1 MDHEN, CDR2 SYDVKM. The CDR3 extends over 16 amino acids. The CDR3: CASSRPLAGGRGELFF. The DNA for the CDR3 is TGTGCCAGCAGTCGTCCCCTAGCGGGGGGCCGCGGGGAGCTGTTTTTT.

The chain recombines TRBV9 with TRBJ2-3; 11 bases are a match to TRBD2. This CDR3 is built from 15 residues. The ends lost 5 bases at V and 4 bases at J; junction bases unmatched: 6. Germline-derived CDR1 and CDR2 are SGDLS and YYNGEE. DNA for the CDR3: TGTGCCAGCAGTCTAGCGGGAGGTTTGGCAGATACGCAGTATTTT. As protein: CASSLAGGLADTQYF.

The rearrangement uses TRBV27 and TRBJ2-7; TRBD2 aligns across 8 bases. Losses at the gene ends were 4 bases for V and 5 bases for J; bases not matched to a gene: 10. The germline V gene has CDR1 MNHEY and CDR2 SMNVEV (reference sequence). The CDR3 is 15 amino acids. CDR3 in amino acids: CASSSPGLGRDEQYF. Written as DNA, the CDR3 is TGTGCCAGCAGTTCCCCGGGACTAGGGCGTGACGAGCAGTACTTC.

This chain uses TRBV27 with TRBJ1-6; TRBD1 matches at 8 bases. J was trimmed by 9 bases and V by 8 bases; bases with no gene match: 9. This CDR3 is built from 14 residues. Germline CDR1 reads MNHEY; CDR2 reads SMNVEV (reference sequence). The CDR3, as DNA: TGTGCCAGCGGCACACCAGGGGGCATTTCACCCCTCCACTTT. Residues: CASGTPGGISPLHF.

The chain carries TRBV2 and TRBJ1-4, with TRBD1 as a possible D gene (6 bases). The V gene's germline CDR1 is SNHLY and CDR2 FYNNEI. Trimming removed 7 bases from V and 8 bases from J, with 17 bases in between. There are 14 residues in the CDR3. This chain's CDR3 is CASIEGGAYEKLFF. CDR3 sequence (DNA): TGTGCCAGCATCGAGGGGGGGGCCTACGAAAAACTGTTTTTT.

CDR3 sequence: CASSQSPTVFYEQYF. DNA of the CDR3: TGTGCCAGCAGCCAATCCCCGACAGTATTCTACGAGCAGTACTTC. This sequence joins TRBV3-1 (or the pseudogene TRBV3-2) and TRBJ2-7; maybe TRBD1 (5 bases). Germline values: CDR1 LGHDT, CDR2 YNNKEL (reference sequence). The V and J ends lost 2 bases and 3 bases respectively, with 14 bases between them. The CDR3 sequence is 15 residues long.

This chain joins TRBV7-2 and TRBJ1-2; D is possibly TRBD1 (5 bases). Germline CDR1 reads SGHTA; CDR2 reads FQGNSA. Trimming took off 5 bases at V and 8 bases at J, with 12 bases between the two ends. This CDR3 region has 12 residues. The CDR3 protein is CASSNQGVGYTF. The DNA of the CDR3 is TGTGCCAGCAGCAACCAGGGCGTCGGCTACACCTTC. The complete variable domain, with remaining parts taken from reference TRBV7-2 and TRBJ1-2, reads GAGVSQSPSNKVTEKGKDVELRCDPISGHTALYWYRQSLGQGLEFLIYFQGNSAPDKSGLPSDRFSAERTGGSVSTLTIQRTQQEDSAVYLCASSNQGVGYTFGSGTRLTVV.

CDR3 in DNA: TGCGCCAGCAGCTTTGATGGAGGGGATTCACCCCTCCACTTT. Translated: CASSFDGGDSPLHF. The J gene is TRBJ1-6, the V gene TRBV5-1; tentatively, D is TRBD1 (5 bases). Trimming removed 2 bases at V and 8 bases at J, with 11 bases between. The CDR3 covers 14 residues. Germline CDR1 reads SGHRS; CDR2 reads YFSETQ. The full variable domain, in which reference TRBV5-1 and TRBJ1-6 provide the parts outside the CDR3, is KAGVTQTPRYLIKTRGQQVTLSCSPISGHRSVSWYQQTPGQGLQFLFEYFSETQRNKGNFPGRFSGRQFSNSRSEMNVSTLELGDSALYLCASSFDGGDSPLHFGNGTRLTVT.

This chain joins TRBV30 and TRBJ2-3, with D perhaps matching TRBD2 (6 bases). The V and J ends lost 0 bases and 9 bases respectively, with 13 bases between them. Germline lookup yields CDR1 GTSNPN and CDR2 SVGIG (reference sequence). The CDR3 contains 13 residues. The CDR3 bases are TGTGCCTGGAGTGTAAGTCTGGAGGGGACGCAGTATTTT. This translates into CAWSVSLEGTQYF.

This rearrangement joins TRBV5-6 to TRBJ2-1, with 8 bases lining up with TRBD2. V shed 3 bases and J 8 bases; nucleotides not matched to a gene: 13. Germline loops: CDR1 SGHDT, CDR2 YYEEEE. This CDR3 region has 16 residues. CDR3 nucleotide sequence: TGTGCCAGCAGCTCCAGGGCCGGGACTAGTGGACATGAGCAGTTCTTC. Its protein product is CASSSRAGTSGHEQFF.

In its sample, this clone was seen once. J is TRBJ1-1 and V is TRBV29-1, with D perhaps matching TRBD1 (5 bases). Germline V gives CDR1 SQVTM, CDR2 ANQGSEA. Trimming took 7 bases from V and 7 from J, leaving 16 bases between them. There are 12 residues in the CDR3. The CDR3 protein is CSGKTASDEAFF. CDR3 in DNA: TGCAGCGGGAAGACAGCCTCAGATGAAGCTTTCTTT.

This chain joins TRBV23-1 and TRBJ2-7; TRBD1 might be the D (6 bases). TRBV23-1 is assigned to the ORF class and has an uncertain function. Trimming shortened V by 7 bases and J by 7 bases, and 17 bases separated the two germline ends. This CDR3 region has 13 residues. CDR3 nucleotide sequence: TGCGCCAGCAAGACAGGACTTGGAGAAGAGCAGTACTTC. Translating it yields CASKTGLGEEQYF.

This CDR3 is CASSQVWGGAGQETQYF. As DNA, the CDR3 is TGCGCCAGCAGCCAAGTCTGGGGGGGGGCTGGCCAAGAGACCCAGTACTTC. This sequence joins TRBV4-3 and TRBJ2-5; perhaps TRBD2 as D (7 bases). The CDR3 runs to 17 residues. Germline lookup yields CDR1 LGHNA and CDR2 YSLEER. Trimming left V 1 base short and J 1 base short, with 16 bases between.

J is TRBJ2-7 and V is TRBV6-5; D gene ambiguous. This CDR3 comprises 14 residues. The germline V gene encodes CDR1 MNHEY and CDR2 SVGAGI. V was shortened by 6 bases and J by 0 bases, with 12 bases between the two germline ends. CDR3 nucleotide sequence: TGTGCCAGCAGCCCGGTCTGGGCCTCCTACGAGCAGTACTTC. It encodes CASSPVWASYEQYF.

The chain employs TRBV6-2 or TRBV6-3 and TRBJ1-1, with D unresolved. Between the trimmed V and J ends, which lost 5 bases and 2 bases, there was a span of 12 bases. The CDR3 contains 14 residues. CDR1 and CDR2 (germline): MNHEY, SVGEGT. The DNA of the CDR3 is TGTGCCAGCAGTCCGTTTCGAGTCAACACTGAAGCTTTCTTT. Translating gives CASSPFRVNTEAFF.

CDR3 in amino acids: CASSSFRGFNYNEQFF. DNA for the CDR3: TGTGCCAGCAGTTCGTTCAGGGGATTTAACTACAATGAGCAGTTCTTC. The gene calls are TRBV6-2 or TRBV6-3 and TRBJ2-1; TRBD1 is a possible D gene (6 bases). The CDR3 length is 16 residues. The V gene's germline CDR1 is MNHEY and CDR2 SVGEGT. Trimming took 4 bases from V and 3 from J, leaving 16 bases between them.

The rearrangement uses TRBV9 and TRBJ1-3; D not resolved. Germline CDR1 SGDLS, CDR2 YYNGEE. The CDR3 is made up of 16 amino acids. V lost 0 bases, J lost 3 bases, and 13 bases lay in between. In nucleotides, the CDR3 is TGTGCCAGCAGCGTAGGCGCTCTGGGGAGTGGAAACACCATATATTTT. As protein: CASSVGALGSGNTIYF. Based on the CDR3 plus reference TRBV9 and TRBJ1-3, the full variable domain is DSGVTQTPKHLITATGQRVTLRCSPRSGDLSVYWYQQSLDQGLQFLIQYYNGEERAKGNILERFSAQQFPDLHSELNLSSLELGDSALYFCASSVGALGSGNTIYFGEGSWLTVV.

This sequence joins TRBV7-2 and TRBJ2-1; a weak D match, TRBD2 (5 bases). Trimming took off 4 bases at V and 9 bases at J, with 19 bases between the two ends. Germline CDR1 SGHTA, CDR2 FQGNSA. The CDR3 contains 15 residues. The CDR3 DNA reads TGTGCCAGCAGCTCTGAAGGGAGTCGGTCGGGTGAGCAGTTCTTC. This translates into CASSSEGSRSGEQFF.

This chain uses TRBV5-1 with TRBJ1-1; TRBD1 aligns across 11 bases. The CDR3 loop spans 14 amino acids. J lost 6 bases, V lost 3 bases, and 4 bases had no gene match. Germline V gene lookup returns CDR1 SGHRS and CDR2 YFSETQ. The CDR3 nucleotides are TGCGCCAGCAGCTGGACAGGGGGCGGTGCTGAAGCTTTCTTT. It is translated as CASSWTGGGAEAFF. The variable domain in full, completed from reference TRBV5-1 and TRBJ1-1, reads KAGVTQTPRYLIKTRGQQVTLSCSPISGHRSVSWYQQTPGQGLQFLFEYFSETQRNKGNFPGRFSGRQFSNSRSEMNVSTLELGDSALYLCASSWTGGGAEAFFGQGTRLTVV.

This chain links TRBV5-1 with TRBJ1-4, with unresolved D. Trimming pared 7 bases from V and 6 bases from J, leaving 19 bases between. This CDR3 spans 15 amino acids. The germline V gene encodes CDR1 SGHRS and CDR2 YFSETQ. In nucleotides, the CDR3 is TGCGCCAGCTCACCGAGCCAGGCCGTTGATGAAAAACTGTTTTTT. Its translation: CASSPSQAVDEKLFF.

This chain uses TRBV5-4 with TRBJ2-7; 7 bases are shared with TRBD2. This CDR3 has 18 residues. Germline CDR1 SGHNT, CDR2 YYREEE (reference sequence). J lost 5 bases, V lost 4 bases, and 21 bases had no gene match. As DNA, the CDR3 is TGTGCCAGCAGCCCCCCGGATCCTTACGGACTAGTTCCCAACGAGCAGTACTTC. Translation gives CASSPPDPYGLVPNEQYF.

A few counts support this clone. The V gene is TRBV7-9, the J gene TRBJ2-7; the match to TRBD1 covers 7 bases. The CDR3 has 14 residues. Germline assignment: CDR1 SEHNR and CDR2 FQNEAQ (reference sequence). V gave up 5 bases and J gave up 5 bases; unmatched junction bases: 9. CDR3 amino acids: CASSMRQGRDEQYF. CDR3 nucleotides: TGTGCCAGCAGCATGAGACAGGGTCGGGACGAGCAGTACTTC.

The rearrangement joins TRBV3-1 (or the pseudogene TRBV3-2) to TRBJ2-7; the match to TRBD2 covers 11 bases. There are 13 residues in the CDR3. With V trimmed by 8 bases and J by 6 bases, 6 bases remained unmatched. CDR1 is LGHDT, CDR2 YNNKEL, per germline (reference sequence). The CDR3 loop reads CASLLAGEGEQYF. Here the CDR3 DNA reads TGTGCCAGCTTACTAGCGGGAGAGGGCGAGCAGTACTTC.

This chain uses TRBV5-1 with TRBJ2-2; D perhaps matches TRBD2 (5 bases). The length of the CDR3 is 15 residues. Per the germline V gene, CDR1 is SGHRS and CDR2 is YFSETQ. Trimming left V 2 bases short and J 4 bases short, with 12 bases between. The CDR3 loop is CASSFLLEATGELFF. DNA of the CDR3: TGCGCCAGCAGCTTCTTACTAGAGGCCACCGGGGAGCTGTTTTTT.

For the CDR3, the DNA is TGTGCCAGCTCAGCACTTGGCTTCACCGGGGAGCTGTTTTTT. Its protein product is CASSALGFTGELFF. The rearrangement uses TRBV18 and TRBJ2-2; D unresolved. This CDR3 has 14 residues. V lost 5 bases, J lost 4 bases, and 11 bases lay in between. Germline V lookup: CDR1 KGHSH, CDR2 LQKENI. Based on the CDR3 plus reference TRBV18 and TRBJ2-2, the full variable domain is NAGVMQNPRHLVRRRGQEARLRCSPMKGHSHVYWYRQLPEEGLKFMVYLQKENIIDESGMPKERFSAEFPKEGPSILRIQQVVRGDSAAYFCASSALGFTGELFFGEGSRLTVL.

The chain has TRBV27 and TRBJ2-2; 9 bases line up with TRBD1. Germline CDR1 and CDR2: MNHEY and SMNVEV (reference sequence). The V gene end was trimmed by 4 bases and the J gene end by 3 bases; junction bases not matched to a gene: 3. The CDR3 runs 15 residues. This CDR3 is CASSWGDRDTGELFF. The CDR3 DNA is TGTGCCAGCAGTTGGGGGGACAGGGACACCGGGGAGCTGTTTTTT.

This clone was detected only a few times. The gene calls are TRBV5-1 and TRBJ1-1, with D possibly being TRBD1 (6 bases). V lost 0 bases to trimming and J lost 0 bases, with 9 bases between them. Germline assignment: CDR1 SGHRS and CDR2 YFSETQ. The CDR3 spans 15 residues. The CDR3 loop reads CASSLGQGMNTEAFF. The DNA of the CDR3 is TGCGCCAGCAGCTTGGGCCAGGGGATGAACACTGAAGCTTTCTTT.

The genes are TRBV29-1 and TRBJ2-3; TRBD2 is a possible D gene (6 bases). V was trimmed by 5 bases and J by 3 bases, leaving 6 bases between them. The germline V gene has CDR1 SQVTM and CDR2 ANQGSEA. The length of the CDR3 is 11 residues. CDR3 amino acids: CSVRETDTQYF. CDR3 coding DNA: TGCAGCGTTCGGGAGACAGATACGCAGTATTTT.

J is TRBJ2-1 and V is TRBV11-3; 9 bases agree with TRBD2. Germline-derived CDR1 and CDR2 are SGHNT and YENEEA. V was clipped by 1 base and J by 8 bases; unmatched bases: 12. The CDR3 is 17 amino acids. Written as DNA, the CDR3 is TGTGCCAGCAGCTTAGGGCGGGGGGGCCCCTTGCTCGATGAGCAGTTCTTC. It is translated as CASSLGRGGPLLDEQFF.

The chain carries TRBV4-1 and TRBJ2-2; the match to TRBD1 covers 9 bases. This CDR3 has 16 residues. V was clipped by 5 bases and J by 7 bases; unmatched bases: 11. Germline CDR1 is MGHRA and CDR2 is YSYEKL. The CDR3 spells CASSSTPGQGVGELFF. CDR3 nucleotide sequence: TGCGCCAGCAGCTCGACTCCGGGACAGGGCGTCGGGGAGCTGTTTTTT.